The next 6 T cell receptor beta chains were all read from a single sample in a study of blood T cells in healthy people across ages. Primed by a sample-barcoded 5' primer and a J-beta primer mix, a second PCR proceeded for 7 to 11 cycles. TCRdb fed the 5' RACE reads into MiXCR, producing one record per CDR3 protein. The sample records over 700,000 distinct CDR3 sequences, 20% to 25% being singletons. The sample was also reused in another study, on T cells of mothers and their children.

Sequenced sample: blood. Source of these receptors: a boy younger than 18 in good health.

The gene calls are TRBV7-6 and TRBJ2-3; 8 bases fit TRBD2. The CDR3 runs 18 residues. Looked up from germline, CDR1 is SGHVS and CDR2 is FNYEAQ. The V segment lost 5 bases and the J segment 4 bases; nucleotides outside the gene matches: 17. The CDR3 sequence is CASSLTRGSGIMADTQYF. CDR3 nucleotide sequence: TGTGCCAGCAGCCTAACCCGGGGTAGCGGGATAATGGCAGATACGCAGTATTTT.

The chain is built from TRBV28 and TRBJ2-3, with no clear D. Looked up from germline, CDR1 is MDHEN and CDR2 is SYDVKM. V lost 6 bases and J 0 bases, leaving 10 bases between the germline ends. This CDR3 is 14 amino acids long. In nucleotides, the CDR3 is TGTGCCAGCAGCCGGACCCCTAGCACAGATACGCAGTATTTT. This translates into CASSRTPSTDTQYF.

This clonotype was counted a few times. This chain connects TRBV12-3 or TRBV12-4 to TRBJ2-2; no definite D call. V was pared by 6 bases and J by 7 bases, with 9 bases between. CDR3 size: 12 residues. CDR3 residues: CASRSVGGELFF. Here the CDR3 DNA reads TGTGCCAGCAGATCCGTAGGCGGGGAGCTGTTTTTT.

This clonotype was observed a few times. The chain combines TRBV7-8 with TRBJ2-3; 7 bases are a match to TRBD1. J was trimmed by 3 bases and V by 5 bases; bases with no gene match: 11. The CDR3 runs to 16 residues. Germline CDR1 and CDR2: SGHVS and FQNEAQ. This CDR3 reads CASSLTGVRDTDTQYF. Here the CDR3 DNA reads TGTGCCAGCAGCCTCACAGGGGTGAGAGATACAGATACGCAGTATTTT.

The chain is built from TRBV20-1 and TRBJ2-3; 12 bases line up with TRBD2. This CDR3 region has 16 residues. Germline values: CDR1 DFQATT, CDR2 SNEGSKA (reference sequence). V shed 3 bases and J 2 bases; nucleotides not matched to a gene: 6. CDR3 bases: TGCAGTGCTAGTCTAGCGGGGGGGACAAACACAGATACGCAGTATTTT. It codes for CSASLAGGTNTDTQYF.

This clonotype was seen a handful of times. CDR3 nucleotides: TGTGCCAGTTCCAGTGTCTACGGCAATGAGCAGTTCTTC. It codes for CASSSVYGNEQFF. The rearrangement joins TRBV7-2 to TRBJ2-1; D is unclear. The CDR3 runs to 13 residues. V was pared by 9 bases and J by 6 bases, with 15 bases between. Germline loops: CDR1 SGHTA, CDR2 FQGNSA. The full variable domain, rest sourced from reference TRBV7-2 and TRBJ2-1, is GAGVSQSPSNKVTEKGKDVELRCDPISGHTALYWYRQSLGQGLEFLIYFQGNSAPDKSGLPSDRFSAERTGGSVSTLTIQRTQQEDSAVYLCASSSVYGNEQFFGPGTRLTVL.